This note documents a single TCR beta chain sequence. The table lists this clonotype with a few counts. Its antigen is currently not known. The record has no base qualities; no much larger clone is one base away. The method behind the library was PCR. The data were produced on an Illumina HiSeq 2500. Molecular barcoding was employed in the preparation of TCR libraries, with unique molecular identifiers being used to normalize TCRbeta repertoire quantification. Through fastp at Q25 and MiXCR, TCRdb rebuilt clones from the public reads, retaining in-frame beta chains. Rows are unified per CDR3 protein, each entry keeping the most common DNA and genes. The sample table holds around 500,000 distinct CDR3 sequences, of which under 15% were seen once. The ten most abundant clones make up less than 6.5% of the sample. These data are taken from a study of T-cell reconstitution after alpha-beta-depleted transplantation in children (dated by TCRdb to the mid-2010s). Study-level background: Using TCR repertoire profiling, the study quantitatively followed how T-cell immune reconstitution unfolded in children after TCRalphabeta/CD19-depleted allogeneic hematopoietic cell transplantation.

Spanning cysteine to phenylalanine, the CDR3 consists of 15 amino acids. The retained sequence is limited to the CDR3, 45 bases, with the frame set at the first base. CDR1 and CDR2 (SGHRS, YFSETQ) derive from the germline V gene. V is cut by 4 bases and J by 4 bases, and the space between the germline ends is 14 bases. The sequencing here drew on PBMCs from the stem cell graft donor, taken from the stem cell graft. The receptor chain draws on TRBV5-1 and TRBJ2-2, with TRBD2 tentatively as D gene (6 bases match). The sequence was collected from a human donor who donated a stem cell graft to a child with combined immunodeficiency. The CDR3 is CASSPPGLFTGELFF. Here is the DNA: TGCGCCAGCAGCCCCCCGGGACTCTTCACCGGGGAGCTGTTTTTT.